This T cell receptor beta chain was captured in a study of cytomegalovirus exposure and HLA in healthy donors. Study as a whole: Earlier results showed roughly 120 million unique TCR beta sequences derived from approximately 170 million T cells. Findings and caveats of the study: Listed as cytomegalovirus-associated were 164 TCR beta chains.

Trimming took off 5 bases at V and 3 bases at J, with 10 bases between the two ends. Germline loops: CDR1 SGHAT, CDR2 FQDESV (reference sequence). This CDR3 is built from 13 residues. Worth noting for this clone: The target antigen is unknown.

It was with 60 Vbeta and 13 Jbeta primers that the PCR ran. Some clones are missing from TCRdb's copy, which holds only in-frame ones; the method was immunoSEQ multiplex PCR. The sample has 150,000 or so clones; 73% are singletons. What was sequenced was PBMCs. This receptor was identified in a woman under 30 in good health and CMV-seronegative. The chain links TRBV11-1 to TRBJ1-1; D possibly corresponds to TRBD1 (6 bases). CDR3 nucleotide sequence: TGTGCCAGCAGCCAACGACAGGACACTGAAGCTTTCTTT. This translates into CASSQRQDTEAFF.